Sequencing of this TCR beta chain was carried out in a study of cytomegalovirus exposure and HLA in healthy donors. Study results and limitations: With DRB1 most and HLA-C fewest, TCR association rates differed between HLA loci in a later analysis.

Worth noting for this clone: The antigen is not known.

A multiplex PCR was run with 60 Vbeta primers and 13 Jbeta primers. Data came from immunoSEQ multiplex PCR; TCRdb stores just in-frame clones and leaves some out. This sample has about 250,000 clones, with around 83% found just once. The CDR3 spans 14 residues. Looked up from germline, CDR1 is SGHVS and CDR2 is FQNEAQ. With V trimmed by 5 bases and J by 6 bases, 9 bases remained unmatched. The TCR comes from a girl aged 2 to 10 in good health and CMV-seronegative. The chain is built from TRBV7-8 and TRBJ1-2, with 7 bases aligning to TRBD1. The sequencing input was PBMCs. The chain's CDR3 is CASSPQGRRDGYTF. CDR3 nucleotide sequence: TGTGCCAGCAGCCCACAGGGGAGAAGGGATGGCTACACCTTC.